These T cell receptor beta chains were read from a single sample in a study of OX40 agonist ivuxolimab in advanced cancers. The protocol was immunoSEQ multiplex PCR, while the TCRdb copy is restricted to in-frame clones and leaves out a portion. The table includes around 34,000 clones, about four fifths detected once. This material consisted of CD4+ or CD8+ T cells sorted from blood, taken in a trial of the OX40 agonist ivuxolimab. These receptors all come from an adult with an advanced solid tumor such as melanoma, head and neck, liver or kidney cancer. Each CDR3 is given with its conserved first and last residue. The D gene is left open where the match is weak. Some rows mark clone size as missing; the rest say once, few, many or name a class of expanded clone.

>medium-sized|TRBJ1-5|TRBV7-8|TRBD1
TGTGCCAGCAGCTTAGGGACAGGGCAGAATCAGCCCCAGCATTTT
CASSLGTGQNQPQHF
>.|TRBJ1-2|TRBV7-6|.
TGTGCCAGCAGCTCCTTTCGGGGGGAAAGAGGCTACACCTTC
CASSSFRGERGYTF
>.|TRBJ1-1|TRBV19|.
TGTGCCAGTAGTATTCTCGGGGGCGGCACTGAAGCTTTCTTT
CASSILGGGTEAFF
>.|TRBJ2-2|TRBV11-1|TRBD2
TGTGCCAGCTTGCGGGGGGCTGACGCCGGGGAGCTGTTTTTT
CASLRGADAGELFF
>.|TRBJ2-1|TRBV4-1|TRBD2
TGCGCCAGCAGCACTGGACTAGCGTTCGGCATTGGTTCCTACAATGAGCAGTTCTTC
CASSTGLAFGIGSYNEQFF
>.|TRBJ2-4|TRBV7-2|.
TGTGCCAGCAGCTTAGATAACCAGGGCGTCAAAAACATTCAGTACTTC
CASSLDNQGVKNIQYF
>.|TRBJ2-3|TRBV15|.
TGTGCCACCAGCAGAGGTGGATACACAGATACGCAGTATTTT
CATSRGGYTDTQYF
>medium-sized|TRBJ1-4|TRBV5-6|.
TGTGCCAGCACCCGCGGGACAACCGATGAAAAACTGTTTTTT
CASTRGTTDEKLFF
>.|TRBJ2-5|TRBV5-1|.
TGCGCCAGCAGCTTCGAGGCTGCCTTCCGAGAGACCCAGTACTTC
CASSFEAAFRETQYF
>.|TRBJ2-3|TRBV27|.
TGTGCCAGCAGGCCGGGACTTAGCACAGATACGCAGTATTTT
CASRPGLSTDTQYF
>.|TRBJ2-5|TRBV5-1|TRBD2
TGCGCCAGCAGCTTGGGATCCGGACTAGCAGCACAAGAGACCCAGTACTTC
CASSLGSGLAAQETQYF
>.|TRBJ2-1|TRBV18|TRBD2
TGTGCCAGCTCACCGTCGGCTAGCGGGGGGAATGAGCAGTTCTTC
CASSPSASGGNEQFF
>.|TRBJ1-2|TRBV20-1|.
TGCAGTGCTGGTACAAACTATGGCTACACCTTC
CSAGTNYGYTF
>few|TRBJ2-6|TRBV19|.
TGTGCCAGTAGTCCCGGGAACTCTGGGGCCAACGTCCTGACTTTC
CASSPGNSGANVLTF
>.|TRBJ2-2|TRBV4-3|.
TGCGCCAGCAGCCAAGATAGAACCCCCGACCGGGAGCTGTTTTTT
CASSQDRTPDRELFF
>.|TRBJ1-3|TRBV25-1|.
TGTGCCAGCAGTGAATTGGGCAGTCTCTCTGGAAACACCATATATTTT
CASSELGSLSGNTIYF
>.|TRBJ2-3|TRBV10-2|.
TGCGCCACCCACATCCGCGGGGCCCGCACAGATACGCAGTATTTT
CATHIRGARTDTQYF
>.|TRBJ2-1|TRBV27|TRBD2
TGTGCCAGCAGTTTACGGCGGGACGGGGGGGAGCAGTTCTTC
CASSLRRDGGEQFF
>.|TRBJ2-5|TRBV30|.
TGTGCCTGGAGTTTGGGCGGACCCGAGACCCAGTACTTC
CAWSLGGPETQYF
>few|TRBJ1-2|TRBV30|.
TGTGCCTGGAGTGTAGGTCTCCTCTATGGCTACACCTTC
CAWSVGLLYGYTF
>few|TRBJ2-2|TRBV11-2|.
TGTGCCAGCAGCTCCCTCCATAGGGGTCAGGGGAGTACCGGGGAGCTGTTTTTT
CASSSLHRGQGSTGELFF
>.|TRBJ2-7|TRBV7-2|.
TGTGCCAGCAGCTTCACATCATTCCCGACAGATACCTACGAGCAGTACTTC
CASSFTSFPTDTYEQYF
>.|TRBJ1-1|TRBV18|.
TGTGCCAGCTCACCTGCCGGTGACCGAGGCCAAGCTTTCTTT
CASSPAGDRGQAFF
>.|TRBJ1-2|TRBV6-5|.
TGTGCCAGCAGGTATTCTCCAGCCTCTAACTATGGCTACACCTTC
CASRYSPASNYGYTF
>.|TRBJ1-4|TRBV6-1|.
TGTGCCAGCAAAAACAACAGGGCAACTAATGAAAAACTGTTTTTT
CASKNNRATNEKLFF
>.|TRBJ1-1|TRBV6-6|.
TGTGCCAGCAGGCCCAACGTGGGGCAGAACACTGAAGCTTTCTTT
CASRPNVGQNTEAFF
>.|TRBJ1-5|TRBV7-2|.
TGTGCCAGCAGCTGCCAAAGGGGGAGTCAGCCCCAGCATTTT
CASSCQRGSQPQHF
>.|TRBJ1-1|TRBV28|TRBD1
TGTGCCAGCAGGGGGACAGGGAATGCGAACACTGAAGCTTTCTTT
CASRGTGNANTEAFF
>once|TRBJ1-1|TRBV7-3|TRBD1
TGTGCCAGCAGATCTCCAGGGGGGAACACTGAAGCTTTCTTT
CASRSPGGNTEAFF
>once|TRBJ1-1|TRBV5-1|.
TGCGCCAGCAGCTTGATCGGGCAGGGGAGCACTGAAGCTTTCTTT
CASSLIGQGSTEAFF
>.|TRBJ2-4|TRBV5-4|TRBD2
TGTGCCAGCAGCCCGGGGGGGGGCGGAAACATTCAGTACTTC
CASSPGGGGNIQYF
>few|TRBJ2-5|TRBV11-2|.
TGTGCCAGCAGCTTAGCCGGGGCAGCCCATACCATCGAGACCCAGTACTTC
CASSLAGAAHTIETQYF
>.|TRBJ2-1|TRBV5-6|TRBD1
TGTGCCAGCAGCTTGAGTCCGACAGGGATTGGGGATGAGCAGTTCTTC
CASSLSPTGIGDEQFF
>.|TRBJ2-1|TRBV27|.
TGTGCCAGCAGTTTATTCGCGGGCACTAGCCGGACCAATGAGCAGTTCTTC
CASSLFAGTSRTNEQFF
>.|TRBJ2-7|TRBV11-3|TRBD1
TGTGCCAGCAGCAACCGACAGGGCCAGTACTTC
CASSNRQGQYF
>.|TRBJ2-3|TRBV6-6|.
TGTGCCAGTAAGGACAGCGACTTTGATACGCAGTATTTT
CASKDSDFDTQYF
>.|TRBJ2-7|TRBV28|TRBD2
TGTGCCAGCAGTTTATCCAGCGGGATCTACGAGCAGTACTTC
CASSLSSGIYEQYF
>.|TRBJ2-1|TRBV7-6|TRBD1
TGTGCCAGCAGCTTATACTCGGGACAGGGTGGTGAGCAGTTCTTC
CASSLYSGQGGEQFF
>.|TRBJ2-2|TRBV2|TRBD1
TGTGCCAGCAGTGATAGGGGGCAGGGACCCACCGGGGAGCTGTTTTTT
CASSDRGQGPTGELFF
>.|TRBJ2-1|TRBV18|.
TGTGCCAGCTCACCACCGTCAGGGACCTCAGGAGGCGTTATGCAGTTCTTC
CASSPPSGTSGGVMQFF
>.|TRBJ2-2|TRBV4-2|TRBD1
TGTGCCAGCAGCCAGGGGACAGGGACGAACACCGGGGAGCTGTTTTTT
CASSQGTGTNTGELFF
>.|TRBJ1-2|TRBV6-1|TRBD1
TGTGCCAGCAACTTACTACCGGGACAGCTCTATGGCTACACCTTC
CASNLLPGQLYGYTF
>.|TRBJ1-6|TRBV28|.
TGTGCCAGCAGTCCCCCGAGGAGTCAAAATTCACCCCTCCACTTT
CASSPPRSQNSPLHF
>.|TRBJ2-7|TRBV7-2|TRBD2
TGTGCCAGCAGCCAGACTAGCGGGGTTATCTACGAGCAGTACTTC
CASSQTSGVIYEQYF
>.|TRBJ2-3|TRBV7-2|.
TGTGCCAGCTCGACTTATACAGATACGCAGTATTTT
CASSTYTDTQYF
>few|TRBJ1-1|TRBV14|.
TGTGCCAGCAGCCTCGCCGTGAGGGACACTGAAGCTTTCTTT
CASSLAVRDTEAFF